A single sample gave rise to the 9 T cell receptor beta chains below, sequenced in a study of cytomegalovirus exposure and HLA in healthy donors. The PCR contained 60 Vbeta and 13 Jbeta primers. Libraries were prepared by immunoSEQ multiplex PCR; TCRdb keeps only in-frame clonotypes and omits some of them. Recorded for this sample: approximately 79,000 clones. Sequencing was performed on PBMCs. These receptors were taken from a boy younger than 18 in good health and CMV-seronegative.

This chain links TRBV27 with TRBJ1-5; 10 bases map to TRBD1. Germline V gives CDR1 MNHEY, CDR2 SMNVEV (reference sequence). The CDR3 loop spans 15 amino acids. With 6 bases clipped from V and 4 bases from J, the junction kept 6 bases outside the gene matches. CDR3 protein: CASRKKGQGNQPQHF. The CDR3 region has the DNA TGTGCCAGCAGGAAAAAGGGACAGGGGAATCAGCCCCAGCATTTT.

A word on this clone: One end of the junction does not line up with germline, which may come from a read error. V is TRBV4-1 and J is TRBJ1-4, with TRBD1 as a possible D gene (5 bases). The CDR3 has 12 residues. The germline CDR1 and CDR2 sequences are MGHRA and YSYEKL. The DNA for the CDR3 is TGCGTCAGCAACAGGTTAAATGAAAAACTGTTTTTT. This encodes CVSNRLNEKLFF.

The chain joins TRBV12-5 to TRBJ2-3; D perhaps matches TRBD2 (5 bases). Germline V gene data show CDR1 as LGHNT and CDR2 as FRNRAP. V dropped 4 bases and J dropped 4 bases, with 12 bases sitting between them. The CDR3 extends over 14 amino acids. CDR3 DNA: TGTGCTAGTGGTTCCCTGAGGGCAGCAGATACGCAGTATTTT. Protein sequence: CASGSLRAADTQYF.

The rearrangement uses TRBV7-8 and TRBJ1-1; possibly TRBD1 for D (6 bases). V was pared by 5 bases and J by 0 bases, with 13 bases between. Germline V gene data show CDR1 as SGHVS and CDR2 as FQNEAQ. The CDR3 length is 15 residues. The CDR3 region is CASSRDTPMNTEAFF. The CDR3 DNA reads TGTGCCAGCAGCCGGGACACCCCCATGAACACTGAAGCTTTCTTT.

The chain carries TRBV5-1 and TRBJ2-1, with TRBD1 matching 9 bases. The CDR3 has 15 amino acids. V dropped 3 bases and J dropped 7; count of bases not matched to a gene: 8. CDR1 and CDR2 (germline): SGHRS, YFSETQ. The CDR3: CASSSPGQGGNEQFF. The CDR3, as DNA: TGCGCCAGCAGCTCACCGGGACAGGGTGGGAATGAGCAGTTCTTC.

V gene TRBV4-1 combines with J gene TRBJ2-3; 15 bases map to TRBD2. This CDR3 has 17 residues. Germline V gene lookup returns CDR1 MGHRA and CDR2 YSYEKL. J lost 6 bases, V lost 1 base, and 5 bases had no gene match. The CDR3: CASSQGGLAGGSDTQYF. CDR3 DNA: TGCGCCAGCAGCCAAGGGGGACTAGCGGGGGGATCTGATACGCAGTATTTT.

The genes are TRBV9 and TRBJ2-3; maybe TRBD2 (6 bases). Trimming cost V 3 bases and J 6 bases, with 14 bases left between them. The CDR3 is made up of 14 amino acids. CDR1 SGDLS and CDR2 YYNGEE come from the germline V gene. The CDR3: CASSGGWGRDTQYF. CDR3 nucleotide sequence: TGTGCCAGCAGCGGGGGCTGGGGGAGGGATACGCAGTATTTT. Full variable domain (missing parts from reference TRBV9 and TRBJ2-3): DSGVTQTPKHLITATGQRVTLRCSPRSGDLSVYWYQQSLDQGLQFLIQYYNGEERAKGNILERFSAQQFPDLHSELNLSSLELGDSALYFCASSGGWGRDTQYFGPGTRLTVL.

This chain joins TRBV30 and TRBJ2-5; the match to TRBD2 covers 12 bases. V dropped 8 bases and J dropped 4; count of bases not matched to a gene: 5. CDR3 length equals 13 residues. CDR1 is GTSNPN, CDR2 SVGIG, per germline (reference sequence). CDR3 protein: CAHEGLAGETQYF. CDR3 sequence (DNA): TGTGCCCACGAGGGACTAGCGGGAGAGACCCAGTACTTC.

The chain is built from TRBV5-1 and TRBJ2-2, with D perhaps TRBD2 (5 bases). The V end was cut by 1 base, the J end by 7 bases, with 11 bases between. Germline CDR1 reads SGHRS; CDR2 reads YFSETQ. The length of the CDR3 is 14 residues. DNA of the CDR3: TGCGCCAGCAGCTTGACTAGTGTTCACGGGGAGCTGTTTTTT. This gives the protein CASSLTSVHGELFF.